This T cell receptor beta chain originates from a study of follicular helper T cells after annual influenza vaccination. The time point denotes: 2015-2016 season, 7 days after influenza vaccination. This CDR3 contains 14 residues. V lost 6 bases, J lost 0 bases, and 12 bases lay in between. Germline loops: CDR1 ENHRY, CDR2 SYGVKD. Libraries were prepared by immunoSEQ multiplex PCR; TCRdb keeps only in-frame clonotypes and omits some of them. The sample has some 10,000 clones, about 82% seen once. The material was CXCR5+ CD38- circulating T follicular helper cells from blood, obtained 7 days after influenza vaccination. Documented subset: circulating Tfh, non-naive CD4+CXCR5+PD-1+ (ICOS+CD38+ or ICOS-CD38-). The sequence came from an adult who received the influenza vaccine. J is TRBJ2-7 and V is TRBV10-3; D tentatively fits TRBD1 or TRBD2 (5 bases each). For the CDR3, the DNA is TGTGCCATCAGGGACGACAGCGGCTCCTACGAGCAGTACTTC. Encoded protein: CAIRDDSGSYEQYF.